One sample yielded the 22 T cell receptor beta chains listed below, sequenced in a study of CD8+ T cells in alopecia areata. As the sequencing template, cDNA was produced by extracting RNA and reverse transcribing it. Assay used: immunoSEQ multiplex PCR; TCRdb lists only in-frame clones, some missing. The top ten clones hold approximately 10% of a sample with 100,000 to 150,000 clones, 40% to 55% of them seen once. The sequencing sample was made of NKG2D-low CD8+ T cells sorted from blood. These receptors all come from a human donor with alopecia areata.

The gene calls are TRBV29-1 and TRBJ2-1, with 10 bases fitting TRBD2. The germline gives CDR1 SQVTM, CDR2 ANQGSEA. V lost 7 bases to trimming and J lost 7 bases; unmatched junction nucleotides: 13. This CDR3 is built from 15 residues. The chain's CDR3 is CSAVRSGGATNEQFF. The CDR3 nucleotides read TGCAGCGCTGTACGGAGCGGGGGGGCCACAAATGAGCAGTTCTTC.

The table lists this clone with a few counts. V and J are TRBV29-1 and TRBJ2-3; 14 bases match TRBD2. CDR3 size: 18 residues. J gave up 4 bases and V 6 bases, and 15 bases lay outside the gene matches. The V gene's germline CDR1 is SQVTM and CDR2 ANQGSEA. The CDR3, as DNA: TGCAGCGTGGGGGGACTAGCGGGAGAGTCATCGAGAGCAGATACGCAGTATTTT. Its protein is CSVGGLAGESSRADTQYF.

The chain employs TRBV29-1 and TRBJ2-1; 7 bases agree with TRBD1. The CDR3 is 15 amino acids. Germline assignment: CDR1 SQVTM and CDR2 ANQGSEA. The trim removed 4 bases at V and 4 bases at J, leaving 10 bases unmatched. CDR3 coding DNA: TGCAGCGTTGGGCGGACAGGAGACACTTACAATGAGCAGTTCTTC. It specifies CSVGRTGDTYNEQFF.

This chain connects TRBV2 to TRBJ2-3; weak D call: TRBD2 (5 bases). CDR1 and CDR2 (germline): SNHLY, FYNNEI. The CDR3 totals 14 residues. Trimming took 7 bases from V and 0 from J, leaving 11 bases between them. CDR3: CASMGADSTDTQYF. For the CDR3, the DNA is TGTGCCAGCATGGGAGCGGATAGCACAGATACGCAGTATTTT.

CDR3 protein: CSGLRGENEQFF. CDR3 nucleotides: TGCAGCGGCCTACGAGGGGAAAATGAGCAGTTCTTC. V is TRBV29-1 and J is TRBJ2-1; possibly TRBD1 or TRBD2 for D (5 bases each). This CDR3 region has 12 residues. V lost 7 bases to trimming and J lost 7 bases, with 14 bases between them. Germline assignment: CDR1 SQVTM and CDR2 ANQGSEA.

This clone has only a few counts. The chain has TRBV29-1 and TRBJ2-1; perhaps TRBD2 as D (5 bases). The CDR3 has 12 residues. V shed 4 bases and J shed 5 bases, with 9 bases lying between them. Germline CDR1 SQVTM, CDR2 ANQGSEA. CDR3 sequence: CSVVPGDNEQFF. DNA for the CDR3: TGCAGCGTTGTCCCCGGGGACAATGAGCAGTTCTTC.

The V and J genes are TRBV30 and TRBJ2-2, with 7 bases aligning to TRBD2. CDR1 is GTSNPN, CDR2 SVGIG, per germline (reference sequence). This CDR3 is built from 15 residues. CDR3 nucleotides: TGTGCTCGGGCGGGGGAAACGAAGGACACCGGGGAGCTGTTTTTT. Its protein is CARAGETKDTGELFF.

V usage is TRBV29-1 and J usage is TRBJ1-1; D is possibly TRBD1 (6 bases). Trimming removed 3 bases at V and 0 bases at J, with 8 bases between. This CDR3 spans 13 amino acids. The germline V gene has CDR1 SQVTM and CDR2 ANQGSEA. The CDR3 sequence: CSVDAGVNTEAFF. CDR3 DNA sequence: TGCAGCGTTGACGCAGGGGTGAACACTGAAGCTTTCTTT.

In this sample, this clone turned up a few times. The rearrangement uses TRBV29-1 and TRBJ2-1; 7 nucleotides agree with TRBD2. The germline gives CDR1 SQVTM, CDR2 ANQGSEA. Losses at the gene ends were 7 bases for V and 8 bases for J; bases not matched to a gene: 8. The CDR3 is 12 residues long. DNA for the CDR3: TGCAGCGGGGGGAGGGGCGCGGATGAGCAGTTCTTC. This translates into CSGGRGADEQFF.

The genes are TRBV6-5 and TRBJ1-5; no reliable D call. With 6 bases removed from V and 3 bases from J, the gap between germline ends came to 12 bases. CDR3 length equals 14 residues. CDR1 and CDR2 from the germline V gene are MNHEY and SVGAGI. The CDR3: CASSPVGPNQPQHF. The CDR3 nucleotides are TGTGCCAGCAGCCCGGTAGGCCCCAATCAGCCCCAGCATTTT.

This chain uses TRBV4-1 with TRBJ2-3; no firm D call. Trimming left V 4 bases short and J 6 bases short, with 8 bases between. This CDR3 is 12 amino acids long. The germline gives CDR1 MGHRA, CDR2 YSYEKL. CDR3 coding DNA: TGCGCCAGCAGCCCCAGTGGGGATACGCAGTATTTT. Translation gives CASSPSGDTQYF.

The V and J genes are TRBV29-1 and TRBJ2-1, with D unresolved. The V end was cut by 2 bases, the J end by 10 bases, with 12 bases between. Germline lookup yields CDR1 SQVTM and CDR2 ANQGSEA. This CDR3 is built from 12 residues. For the CDR3, the DNA is TGCAGCGTTGAACACGGGCCAAGGGAGCAGTTCTTC. Protein product: CSVEHGPREQFF.

The chain is built from TRBV27 and TRBJ1-5, with unresolved D. The CDR3 has 13 residues. Looked up from germline, CDR1 is MNHEY and CDR2 is SMNVEV (reference sequence). The V gene lost 3 bases and the J gene lost 7 bases, with 10 bases spanning the gap. CDR3 loop: CASSLTGVQPQHF. CDR3 DNA: TGTGCCAGCAGTTTGACCGGGGTCCAGCCCCAGCATTTT.

The chain links TRBV30 to TRBJ2-7; D might be TRBD2 (6 bases). CDR1 is GTSNPN and CDR2 is SVGIG in the germline V gene (reference sequence). V lost 0 bases, J lost 6 bases, and 9 bases lay in between. The CDR3 is made up of 12 amino acids. In DNA form, the CDR3 reads TGTGCCTGGAGTGTACCCGGGGGCGAGCAGTACTTC. It translates to CAWSVPGGEQYF. Supplemented by reference TRBV30 and TRBJ2-7, the full variable domain reads SQTIHQWPATLVQPVGSPLSLECTVEGTSNPNLYWYRQAAGRGLQLLFYSVGIGQISSEVPQNLSASRPQDRQFILSSKKLLLSDSGFYLCAWSVPGGEQYFGPGTRLTVT.

This clone was observed once. In DNA form, the CDR3 reads TGCAGCGTCCCCGGGTTCAATGAGCAGTTCTTC. Amino acids: CSVPGFNEQFF. The chain uses TRBV29-1 and TRBJ2-1; D unclear. V was shortened by 6 bases and J by 6 bases, with 9 bases between the two germline ends. The length of the CDR3 is 11 residues. The germline CDR1 and CDR2 sequences are SQVTM and ANQGSEA.

The V call is TRBV5-6, the J call TRBJ2-3, with D unclear. The CDR3 is 14 residues long. The germline CDR1 and CDR2 sequences are SGHDT and YYEEEE. Trimming cost V 4 bases and J 0 bases, with 9 bases left between them. CDR3 protein: CASSPGASTDTQYF. The CDR3 region has the DNA TGTGCCAGCAGCCCTGGAGCCAGCACAGATACGCAGTATTTT.

The chain employs TRBV30 and TRBJ1-2; a weak D match, TRBD1 (6 bases). The germline V gene encodes CDR1 GTSNPN and CDR2 SVGIG (reference sequence). Trimming pared 4 bases from V and 8 bases from J, leaving 11 bases between. CDR3 size: 11 residues. CDR3 amino acids: CAWMGGRGYTF. The CDR3 nucleotides are TGTGCCTGGATGGGGGGGCGCGGCTACACCTTC.

The rearrangement joins TRBV7-9 to TRBJ2-5; 7 nucleotides agree with TRBD1. CDR1 is SEHNR, CDR2 FQNEAQ, per germline (reference sequence). V dropped 2 bases and J dropped 3; count of bases not matched to a gene: 0. The CDR3 runs to 13 residues. The CDR3 nucleotides read TGTGCCAGCAGCTTACAGGGGGAAGAGACCCAGTACTTC. It specifies CASSLQGEETQYF.

CDR3 DNA: TGTGCCAGCAGTTTAATGGGCATCCGCAATCAGCCCCAGCATTTT. Translation gives CASSLMGIRNQPQHF. The V gene is TRBV27, the J gene TRBJ1-5; D is uncertain. V shed 2 bases and J shed 2 bases, with 10 bases lying between them. Germline lookup yields CDR1 MNHEY and CDR2 SMNVEV (reference sequence). The CDR3 is 15 residues long.

This chain links TRBV28 with TRBJ2-5; 10 bases agree with TRBD1. J lost 4 bases, V lost 10 bases, and 9 bases had no gene match. Germline assignment: CDR1 MDHEN and CDR2 SYDVKM. The CDR3 length is 14 residues. The CDR3 sequence: CATSPTGGGETQYF. CDR3 nucleotides: TGTGCCACCTCCCCGACAGGGGGCGGAGAGACCCAGTACTTC.

With respect to this clone: The sample contains more than one DNA sequence encoding this CDR3. J is TRBJ2-6 and V is TRBV27; no reliable D call. This CDR3 is 13 amino acids long. Germline V gene data show CDR1 as MNHEY and CDR2 as SMNVEV (reference sequence). The ends were cut back, 0 bases at V and 4 bases at J, with 1 base in the middle. Written as DNA, the CDR3 is TGTGCCAGCAGTTTATCCGGGGCCAACGTCCTGACTTTC. Amino acids: CASSLSGANVLTF.

The V gene is TRBV29-1, the J gene TRBJ2-5, with a tentative D call TRBD2 (7 bases). Germline V CDR1 and CDR2: SQVTM, ANQGSEA. CDR3 length: 12 amino acids. The V end lost 5 bases, the J end lost 7 bases, and 14 bases lay between the germline ends. CDR3 DNA sequence: TGCAGCGTTATAACAGGGAGGGTGACCCAGTACTTC. Protein product: CSVITGRVTQYF.